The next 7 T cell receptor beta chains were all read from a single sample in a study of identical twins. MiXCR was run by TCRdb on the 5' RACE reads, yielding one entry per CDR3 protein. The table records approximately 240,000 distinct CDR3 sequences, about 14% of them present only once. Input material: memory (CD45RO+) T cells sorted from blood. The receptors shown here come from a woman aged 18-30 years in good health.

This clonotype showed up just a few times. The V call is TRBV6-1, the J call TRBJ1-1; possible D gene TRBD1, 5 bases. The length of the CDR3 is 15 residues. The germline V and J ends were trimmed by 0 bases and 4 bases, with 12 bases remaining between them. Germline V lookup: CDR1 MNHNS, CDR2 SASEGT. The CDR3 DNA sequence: TGTGCCAGCAGTGAAGCGCTTCTGGGGGGCACTGAAGCTTTCTTT. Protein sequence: CASSEALLGGTEAFF.

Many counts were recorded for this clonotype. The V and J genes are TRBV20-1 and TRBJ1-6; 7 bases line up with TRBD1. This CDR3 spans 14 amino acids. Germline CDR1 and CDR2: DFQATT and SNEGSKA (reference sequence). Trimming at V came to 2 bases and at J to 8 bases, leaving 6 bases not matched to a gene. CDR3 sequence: CSARSGQNYSPLHF. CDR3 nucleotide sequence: TGCAGTGCTAGATCGGGACAGAATTATTCACCCCTCCACTTT.

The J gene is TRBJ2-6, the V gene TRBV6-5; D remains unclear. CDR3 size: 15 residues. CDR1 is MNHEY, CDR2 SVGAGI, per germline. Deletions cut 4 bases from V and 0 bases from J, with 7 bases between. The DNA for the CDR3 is TGTGCCAGCAGTTCCCGGCTCTCTGGGGCCAACGTCCTGACTTTC. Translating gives CASSSRLSGANVLTF.

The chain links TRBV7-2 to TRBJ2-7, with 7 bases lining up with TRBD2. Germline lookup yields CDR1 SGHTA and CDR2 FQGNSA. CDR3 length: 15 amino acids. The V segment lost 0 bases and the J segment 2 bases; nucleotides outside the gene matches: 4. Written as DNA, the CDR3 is TGTGCCAGCAGCTTAGCTGCTAGCGGTCCCTACGAGCAGTACTTC. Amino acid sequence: CASSLAASGPYEQYF.

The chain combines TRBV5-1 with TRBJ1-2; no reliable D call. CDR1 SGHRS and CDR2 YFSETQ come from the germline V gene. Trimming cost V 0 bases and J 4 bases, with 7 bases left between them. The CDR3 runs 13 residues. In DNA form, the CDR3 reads TGCGCCAGCAGCTTGGGTCAGATCTATGGCTACACCTTC. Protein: CASSLGQIYGYTF.

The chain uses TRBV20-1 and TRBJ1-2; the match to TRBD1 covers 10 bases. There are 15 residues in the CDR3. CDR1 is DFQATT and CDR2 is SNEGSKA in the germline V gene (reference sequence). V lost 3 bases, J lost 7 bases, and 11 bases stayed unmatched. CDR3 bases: TGCAGTGCTAGCCGTGGGACAGGGGAGTTTGGTGGCTACACCTTC. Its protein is CSASRGTGEFGGYTF.

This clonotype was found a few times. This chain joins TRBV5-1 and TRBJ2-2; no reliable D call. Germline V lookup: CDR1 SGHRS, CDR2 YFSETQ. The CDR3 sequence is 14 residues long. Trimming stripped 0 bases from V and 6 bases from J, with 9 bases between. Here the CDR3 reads CASSLVSGPGELFF. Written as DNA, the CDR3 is TGCGCCAGCAGCTTGGTCTCCGGGCCCGGGGAGCTGTTTTTT.